This entry concerns a single TCR beta chain. The antigen is not known. The V end lost 2 bases, the J end lost 3 bases, and 17 bases lay between the germline ends. Germline lookup yields CDR1 MDHEN and CDR2 SYDVKM. This CDR3 has 16 residues. The sample is drawn from a study of T cell responses to AZD1222 COVID-19 vaccine. Using immunoSEQ multiplex PCR, the repertoire was profiled, and TCRdb retains in-frame clones only, with some absent. Of about 120,000 clones listed, around 85% were seen once; the top ten hold over 5.5%. Study findings and constraints: Most donors were white British, females outnumbered males, and clonal diversity was possibly underestimated. Spike-specific TCR breadth and depth were elevated following two AZD1222 doses. Sampled repertoires all dated from after the peak T cell response. The study found vaccine-associated CD4 TCRs spanning spike, dominant at 160-218 and 743-854.

The chain combines TRBV28 with TRBJ2-7; a weak D match, TRBD2 (6 bases). Here the sequenced sample was peripheral blood, taken on day 0 of AZD1222 vaccination. The clonotype comes from an adult in good health. The CDR3 DNA reads TGTGCCAGCAGTTTACCGGGTGGAGCGGGTCGCTACGAGCAGTACTTC. Protein product: CASSLPGGAGRYEQYF.